This T cell receptor (beta chain) was retrieved from a study of cytomegalovirus exposure and HLA in healthy donors. Sequencing was performed with immunoSEQ multiplex PCR; in TCRdb, only in-frame clones are kept and a portion is missing. The sample records more than 110,000 clones, about 91% being singletons. The germline CDR1 and CDR2 sequences are SGHRS and YFSETQ. This CDR3 region has 13 residues. Trimming took 4 bases from V and 6 from J; bases not matched to a gene: 4. The chain has TRBV5-1 and TRBJ1-1, with TRBD1 matching over 9 bases. This receptor was obtained from a woman under 30 in good health and CMV-seropositive. The sample comprised PBMCs. CDR3 protein: CASSLRDRAEAFF. In nucleotides, the CDR3 is TGCGCCAGCAGCCTTCGGGACAGGGCTGAAGCTTTCTTT.